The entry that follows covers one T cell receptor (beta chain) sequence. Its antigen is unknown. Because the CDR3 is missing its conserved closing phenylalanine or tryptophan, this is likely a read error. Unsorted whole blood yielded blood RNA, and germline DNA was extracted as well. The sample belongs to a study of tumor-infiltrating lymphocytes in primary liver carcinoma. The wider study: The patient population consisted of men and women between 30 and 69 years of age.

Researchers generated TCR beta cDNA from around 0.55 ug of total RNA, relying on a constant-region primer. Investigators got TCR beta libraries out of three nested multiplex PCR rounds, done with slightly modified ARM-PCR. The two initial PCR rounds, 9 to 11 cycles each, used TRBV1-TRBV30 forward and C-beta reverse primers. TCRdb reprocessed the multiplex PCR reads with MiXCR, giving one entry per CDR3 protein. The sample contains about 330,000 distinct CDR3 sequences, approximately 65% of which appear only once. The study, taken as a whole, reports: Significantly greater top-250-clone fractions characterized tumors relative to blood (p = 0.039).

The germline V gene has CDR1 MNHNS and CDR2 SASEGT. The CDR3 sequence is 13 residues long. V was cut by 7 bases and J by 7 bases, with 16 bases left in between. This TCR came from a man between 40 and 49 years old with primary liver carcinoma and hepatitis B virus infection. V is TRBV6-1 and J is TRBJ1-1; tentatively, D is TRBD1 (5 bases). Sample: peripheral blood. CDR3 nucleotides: TGTGCCAGCACCATTCAGGGAACGTATGAAGCTTTCGTT. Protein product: CASTIQGTYEAFV.